The clone carrying this TCR beta chain was counted between two and nine times. This entry is derived from a study of blood T cell repertoires in COVID-19. The protocol was immunoSEQ multiplex PCR, while the TCRdb copy is restricted to in-frame clones and leaves out a portion. The data show about 370,000 clones, with 80% to 90% seen just once and more than 0.8% held by the top ten. Before being deemed recovered, Cohort 3 donors had two negative PCRs, clearance, or symptom resolution. V was cut by 6 bases and J by 6 bases, with 15 bases left in between. The CDR3 length is 14 residues. CDR1 is WSHSY, CDR2 SAAADI, per germline.

The chain links TRBV10-2 to TRBJ1-5, with D possibly TRBD1 on 5 matching bases. The sequencing input was PBMCs or T cells enriched from blood (not recorded which). This TCR came from a man aged 18-30 years who had recovered from COVID-19. CDR3 bases: TGCGCCAGCAGGGACACAGATTTTGGTCAGCCCCAGCATTTT. It is translated as CASRDTDFGQPQHF.